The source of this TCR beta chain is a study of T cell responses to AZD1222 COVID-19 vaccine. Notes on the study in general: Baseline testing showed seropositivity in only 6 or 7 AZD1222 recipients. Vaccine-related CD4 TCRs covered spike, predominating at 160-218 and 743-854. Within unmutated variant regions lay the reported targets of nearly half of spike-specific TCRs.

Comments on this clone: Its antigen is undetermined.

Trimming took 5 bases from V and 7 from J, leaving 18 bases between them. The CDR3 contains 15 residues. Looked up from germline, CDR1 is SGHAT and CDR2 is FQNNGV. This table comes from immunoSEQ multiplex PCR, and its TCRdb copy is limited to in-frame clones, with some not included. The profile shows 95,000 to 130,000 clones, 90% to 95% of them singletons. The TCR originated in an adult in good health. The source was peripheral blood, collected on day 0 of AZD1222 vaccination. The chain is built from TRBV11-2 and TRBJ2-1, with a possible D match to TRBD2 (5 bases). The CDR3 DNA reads TGTGCCAGCAGCACCCGGGATTCTTCCCAAAATGAGCAGTTCTTC. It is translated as CASSTRDSSQNEQFF.